This T cell receptor (beta chain) was obtained from a study of CD8+CD57+ T cells in acquired aplastic anemia. Profiles of TCR beta VDJ and CDR3 were generated from a genomic DNA template. A single record per CDR3 protein comes from TCRdb applying MiXCR to the reads. The table includes around 190,000 distinct CDR3 sequences, over 55% detected once. The source of this sequence is a human donor in good health. Sequenced sample: sorted CD4+, CD8+, or CD8+CD57+ T cells (not recorded which) from PBMCs.

CDR3 sequence reads: CASSLAVSASGANVLTF. The CDR3 coding sequence is TGTGCCAGCAGCTTAGCCGTGTCAGCCTCTGGGGCCAACGTCCTGACTTTC. The chain couples TRBV7-2 to TRBJ2-6; D uncertain. V shed 0 bases and J shed 0 bases, with 9 bases lying between them. The CDR3 consists of 17 residues. In germline, CDR1 is SGHTA, CDR2 FQGNSA.